This T cell receptor (beta chain) originates from a study of cytomegalovirus exposure and HLA in healthy donors. Findings of the study overall: Investigators reported some 150 TCR beta chains as tied to cytomegalovirus. Using the classifier, cytomegalovirus status was reportedly diagnosed with high specificity and sensitivity. Later on, an analysis tied under 20,000 TCR beta sequences to HLA alleles at 0.05 false discovery rate.

The PCR made use of 60 Vbeta and 13 Jbeta primers. The data were produced by immunoSEQ multiplex PCR, yet TCRdb's version contains in-frame clones alone and is incomplete. This repertoire shows about 120,000 clones, 81% found once; its top ten account for under 5%. This clone was picked up a small number of times. Its antigen remains unknown. What was sequenced was PBMCs. The clonotype originates from a man between 18 and 29 years old in good health and CMV-seropositive.

The CDR3 protein is CASSFWGGARDTQYF. The CDR3 DNA follows: TGCGCCAGCAGCTTTTGGGGGGGGGCCAGAGATACGCAGTATTTT. The chain couples TRBV5-1 to TRBJ2-3, with TRBD2 as a possible D gene (7 bases). Germline V gene lookup returns CDR1 SGHRS and CDR2 YFSETQ. This CDR3 is built from 15 residues. Trimming removed 2 bases from V and 5 bases from J, with 15 bases in between.